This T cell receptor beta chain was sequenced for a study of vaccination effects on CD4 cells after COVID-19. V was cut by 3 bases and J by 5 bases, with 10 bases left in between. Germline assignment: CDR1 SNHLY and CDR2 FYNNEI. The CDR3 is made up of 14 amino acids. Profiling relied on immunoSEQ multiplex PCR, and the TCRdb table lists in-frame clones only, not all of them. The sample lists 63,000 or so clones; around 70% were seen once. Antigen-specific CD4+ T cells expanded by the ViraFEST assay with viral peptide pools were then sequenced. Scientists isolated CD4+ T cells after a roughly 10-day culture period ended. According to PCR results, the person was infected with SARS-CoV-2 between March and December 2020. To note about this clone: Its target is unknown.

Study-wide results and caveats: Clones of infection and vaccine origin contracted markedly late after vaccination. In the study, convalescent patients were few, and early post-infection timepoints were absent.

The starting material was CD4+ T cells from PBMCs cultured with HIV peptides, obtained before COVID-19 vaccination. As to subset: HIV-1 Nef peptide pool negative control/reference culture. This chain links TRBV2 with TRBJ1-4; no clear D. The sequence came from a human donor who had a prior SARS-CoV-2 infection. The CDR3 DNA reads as TGTGCCAGCAGTGACAGGACCACGAATGAAAAACTGTTTTTT. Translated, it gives CASSDRTTNEKLFF.